Listed below are T cell receptor beta chains from one sample, sequenced in a study of PD-1 blockade in mismatch repair-deficient tumors. Assay used: immunoSEQ multiplex PCR; TCRdb lists only in-frame clones, some missing. The repertoire holds about 110,000 clones, with over 65% as singletons. Specimen: peripheral blood, collected 60 to 65 weeks after starting pembrolizumab. These receptors were obtained from an adult with mismatch repair-deficient cancer. The CDR3 runs from the conserved cysteine through the conserved F or W. A D gene is named only where the DNA matches it firmly. Size is stated for part of the rows, as once, few or many counts, or as a class when the clone is expanded.

d_gene: -
v_gene: TRBV11-2
abundance: -
j_gene: TRBJ1-2
len: 13
CDR3aa: CASSSGREGGYTF
CDR3nt: TGTGCCAGCAGCTCAGGGCGGGAAGGAGGCTACACCTTC

d_gene: -
v_gene: TRBV6-5
abundance: -
j_gene: TRBJ1-2
len: 12
CDR3aa: CASSPGARGYTF
CDR3nt: TGTGCCAGCAGTCCCGGGGCGCGTGGCTACACCTTC

d_gene: -
v_gene: TRBV29-1
abundance: -
j_gene: TRBJ2-1
len: 14
CDR3aa: CSSQGGTSYNEQFF
CDR3nt: TGCAGCTCCCAGGGGGGGACTTCCTACAATGAGCAGTTCTTC

d_gene: -
v_gene: TRBV5-4
abundance: -
j_gene: TRBJ1-2
len: 17
CDR3aa: CASSLNPGGAGRGGYTF
CDR3nt: TGTGCCAGCAGCTTAAATCCGGGAGGGGCCGGGAGAGGTGGCTACACCTTC

d_gene: -
v_gene: TRBV5-4
abundance: -
j_gene: TRBJ2-7
len: 13
CDR3aa: CASSQVEGYEQYF
CDR3nt: TGTGCCAGCAGCCAAGTAGAGGGTTACGAGCAGTACTTC

d_gene: -
v_gene: TRBV5-1
abundance: -
j_gene: TRBJ2-7
len: 15
CDR3aa: CASSLWGILLDEQYF
CDR3nt: TGCGCCAGCAGCCTGTGGGGGATTCTATTGGACGAGCAGTACTTC

d_gene: -
v_gene: TRBV9
abundance: -
j_gene: TRBJ2-3
len: 15
CDR3aa: CASSVGGVRADTQYF
CDR3nt: TGTGCCAGCAGCGTAGGGGGAGTCAGGGCAGATACGCAGTATTTT

d_gene: TRBD1
v_gene: TRBV5-1
abundance: -
j_gene: TRBJ2-1
len: 13
CDR3aa: CASRGQANNEQFF
CDR3nt: TGCGCCAGCAGGGGACAGGCCAACAATGAGCAGTTCTTC

d_gene: -
v_gene: TRBV15
abundance: -
j_gene: TRBJ1-5
len: 15
CDR3aa: CATSRGGYGNQPQHF
CDR3nt: TGTGCCACCTCTCGGGGGGGCTATGGCAATCAGCCCCAGCATTTT

d_gene: TRBD1
v_gene: TRBV30
abundance: -
j_gene: TRBJ2-3
len: 14
CDR3aa: CAWKQGAITDTQYF
CDR3nt: TGTGCCTGGAAGCAGGGGGCGATTACAGATACGCAGTATTTT

d_gene: TRBD1
v_gene: TRBV25-1
abundance: -
j_gene: TRBJ2-5
len: 11
CDR3aa: CAPRQGETQYF
CDR3nt: TGTGCCCCGAGACAGGGAGAGACCCAGTACTTC

d_gene: -
v_gene: TRBV5-1
abundance: few
j_gene: TRBJ1-5
len: 15
CDR3aa: CASSRDGQYNQPQHF
CDR3nt: TGCGCCAGCAGCAGGGACGGACAGTACAATCAGCCCCAGCATTTT

d_gene: -
v_gene: TRBV2
abundance: -
j_gene: TRBJ1-5
len: 15
CDR3aa: CASSGGRMDNQPQHF
CDR3nt: TGTGCCAGCAGTGGGGGTCGGATGGACAATCAGCCCCAGCATTTT

d_gene: -
v_gene: TRBV6-4
abundance: -
j_gene: TRBJ2-2
len: 15
CDR3aa: CASSDPGVGTGELFF
CDR3nt: TGTGCCAGCAGTGACCCGGGAGTCGGCACCGGGGAGCTGTTTTTT

d_gene: -
v_gene: TRBV5-1
abundance: -
j_gene: TRBJ2-7
len: 13
CDR3aa: CASSIPRAYEQYF
CDR3nt: TGCGCCAGCAGCATCCCCCGGGCCTACGAGCAGTACTTC

d_gene: -
v_gene: TRBV15
abundance: -
j_gene: TRBJ1-4
len: 15
CDR3aa: CATGGGSATNEKLFF
CDR3nt: TGTGCCACCGGGGGAGGGTCCGCAACTAATGAAAAACTGTTTTTT

d_gene: -
v_gene: TRBV5-6
abundance: once
j_gene: TRBJ2-7
len: 15
CDR3aa: CASSLGGRGLSEQYF
CDR3nt: TGTGCCAGCAGCTTGGGAGGCAGGGGATTGAGCGAGCAGTACTTC

d_gene: TRBD1
v_gene: TRBV5-8
abundance: once
j_gene: TRBJ2-1
len: 14
CDR3aa: CASSFGQGKNEQFF
CDR3nt: TGTGCCAGCAGCTTCGGACAGGGGAAAAATGAGCAGTTCTTC

d_gene: -
v_gene: TRBV19
abundance: -
j_gene: TRBJ2-1
len: 15
CDR3aa: CASSIKVAGGNEQFF
CDR3nt: TGTGCCAGTAGTATTAAGGTAGCTGGGGGCAATGAGCAGTTCTTC

d_gene: TRBD1
v_gene: TRBV6-1
abundance: -
j_gene: TRBJ2-4
len: 14
CDR3aa: CASRDRVGKNIQYF
CDR3nt: TGTGCCAGCAGAGACAGGGTCGGCAAAAACATTCAGTACTTC

d_gene: -
v_gene: TRBV7-9
abundance: -
j_gene: TRBJ1-1
len: 16
CDR3aa: CASSLGGGTWNTEAFF
CDR3nt: TGTGCCAGCAGCTTAGGTGGGGGGACTTGGAACACTGAAGCTTTCTTT

d_gene: -
v_gene: TRBV7-9
abundance: -
j_gene: TRBJ1-2
len: 14
CDR3aa: CASSLDPTGYGYTF
CDR3nt: TGTGCCAGCAGCTTAGATCCGACCGGTTATGGCTACACCTTC

d_gene: -
v_gene: TRBV5-8
abundance: -
j_gene: TRBJ2-5
len: 17
CDR3aa: CASSLAFELAAQETQYF
CDR3nt: TGTGCCAGCAGCTTGGCTTTCGAGTTGGCTGCTCAAGAGACCCAGTACTTC

d_gene: -
v_gene: TRBV7-6
abundance: -
j_gene: TRBJ2-7
len: 13
CDR3aa: CASSLLGYYEQYF
CDR3nt: TGTGCCAGCAGCTTACTGGGTTACTACGAGCAGTACTTC

d_gene: -
v_gene: TRBV9
abundance: -
j_gene: TRBJ2-2
len: 16
CDR3aa: CASSASVGEINGELFF
CDR3nt: TGTGCCAGCAGCGCCAGCGTCGGAGAAATCAACGGGGAGCTGTTTTTT

d_gene: TRBD2
v_gene: TRBV5-1
abundance: once
j_gene: TRBJ2-7
len: 19
CDR3aa: CASSLAPVLAGRIAVEQYF
CDR3nt: TGCGCCAGCAGCTTGGCGCCAGTACTAGCGGGTCGAATCGCGGTTGAGCAGTACTTC

d_gene: -
v_gene: TRBV4-2
abundance: -
j_gene: TRBJ2-7
len: 15
CDR3aa: CASSQEAASSYEQYF
CDR3nt: TGTGCCAGCAGCCAAGAAGCGGCTAGCTCCTACGAGCAGTACTTC

d_gene: -
v_gene: TRBV30
abundance: -
j_gene: TRBJ1-2
len: 12
CDR3aa: CAWSRQSGGYTF
CDR3nt: TGTGCCTGGAGTAGACAGTCAGGAGGCTACACCTTC

d_gene: TRBD1
v_gene: TRBV7-3
abundance: once
j_gene: TRBJ2-3
len: 16
CDR3aa: CASSFGTGKLSDTQYF
CDR3nt: TGTGCCAGCAGCTTCGGGACAGGGAAACTATCAGATACGCAGTATTTT

d_gene: -
v_gene: TRBV18
abundance: once
j_gene: TRBJ2-7
len: 15
CDR3aa: CASSPNGGPDYEQYF
CDR3nt: TGTGCCAGCTCACCAAACGGTGGGCCTGATTACGAGCAGTACTTC

d_gene: -
v_gene: TRBV5-1
abundance: -
j_gene: TRBJ2-1
len: 14
CDR3aa: CASRTGGAYNEQFF
CDR3nt: TGCGCCAGCAGGACAGGTGGGGCGTACAATGAGCAGTTCTTC

d_gene: -
v_gene: TRBV5-6
abundance: -
j_gene: TRBJ2-7
len: 13
CDR3aa: CASSSGIKLEEYF
CDR3nt: TGTGCCAGCAGCTCCGGGATTAAACTTGAGGAGTACTTC